Given below is one T cell receptor (beta chain) in context. The sample holds other DNA sequences that translate to the same CDR3. In the original analysis: For nucleated cells, counts were estimated from reference gene primer amplification. Data came from immunoSEQ multiplex PCR; TCRdb stores just in-frame clones and leaves some out. The D gene and trimming were derived from the DNA, and the V and J assignments and clone size from that table. The table lists roughly 130,000 clones, more than 70% of them singletons. Trimming removed 0 bases from V and 1 base from J, with 9 bases in between. This CDR3 comprises 15 residues. Germline loops: CDR1 SGHVS, CDR2 FNYEAQ. The record originates from a study of blood T cell repertoires in COVID-19. Study-level information: Sites in the United States, Italy and Spain provided acute and convalescent COVID-19 samples.

The receptor was derived from a man in his 70s with acute or convalescent COVID-19. The sequenced sample consisted of peripheral blood. The gene calls are TRBV7-6 and TRBJ2-5, with D unresolved. The CDR3 loop reads CASSLASAAQETQYF. The CDR3 region has the DNA TGTGCCAGCAGCTTAGCGAGCGCAGCCCAAGAGACCCAGTACTTC.